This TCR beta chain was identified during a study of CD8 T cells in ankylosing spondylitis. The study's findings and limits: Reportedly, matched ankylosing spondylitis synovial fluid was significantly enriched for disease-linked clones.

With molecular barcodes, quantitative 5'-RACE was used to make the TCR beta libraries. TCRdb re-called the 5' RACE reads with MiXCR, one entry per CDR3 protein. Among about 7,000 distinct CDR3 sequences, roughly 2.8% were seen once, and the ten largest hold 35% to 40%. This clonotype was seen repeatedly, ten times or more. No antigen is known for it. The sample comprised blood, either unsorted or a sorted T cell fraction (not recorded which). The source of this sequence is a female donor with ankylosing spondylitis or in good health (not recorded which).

CDR3 protein: CASSVEASGALDTQYF. The CDR3, as DNA: TGTGCCAGCAGCGTAGAGGCTAGCGGGGCCCTAGATACGCAGTATTTT. This chain links TRBV9 with TRBJ2-3; 9 positions match TRBD2. The germline CDR1 and CDR2 sequences are SGDLS and YYNGEE. This CDR3 comprises 16 residues. J gave up 5 bases and V 0 bases, and 7 bases lay outside the gene matches.